The rows below give T cell receptor beta chains drawn from one sample of a study of siplizumab effects on memory and regulatory T cells. Profiling relied on immunoSEQ multiplex PCR, and the TCRdb table lists in-frame clones only, not all of them. The sample carries around 100,000 clones, around nine tenths recorded once. Sample: CD4+ T cells sorted from blood. These receptors all stem from a human donor in good health. The CDR3 runs from the conserved cysteine through the conserved F or W. The D gene is left open where the match is weak. Clone size appears in some rows only: once, few, many, or a class for an expanded clone.

>TRBV27|NA|TRBJ1-2|NA
TGTGCCAGCAGCCGTGACGGGGGCCCCAACTATGGCTACACCTTC
CASSRDGGPNYGYTF
>TRBV7-2|NA|TRBJ1-3|NA
TGTGCCAGCAGCTTACTAGTCGGCGGAAACACCATATATTTT
CASSLLVGGNTIYF
>TRBV2|NA|TRBJ1-1|NA
TGTGCCAGCAGTGAATACACTGAAGCTTTCTTT
CASSEYTEAFF
>TRBV28|NA|TRBJ2-7|NA
TGTGCCAGCAGTCCTCTCTCACAGGGCTCCTACGAGCAGTACTTC
CASSPLSQGSYEQYF
>TRBV9|NA|TRBJ1-2|NA
TGTGCCAGCAGCCCGCAATTGGACACTGTCTCCTATGGCTACACCTTC
CASSPQLDTVSYGYTF
>TRBV7-9|NA|TRBJ2-3|NA
TGTGCCAGCAGCTATTCGGCTAGCGGCACAGATACGCAGTATTTT
CASSYSASGTDTQYF
>TRBV6-5|TRBD1|TRBJ1-1|NA
TGTGCCAGCAGATTAACCGGGACAGGGTTTGTCACTTCCTTT
CASRLTGTGFVTSF
>TRBV20-1|NA|TRBJ2-7|NA
TGCAGTGCTAGGCTGTACGAGCAGTACTTC
CSARLYEQYF
>TRBV7-3|TRBD2|TRBJ2-3|once
TGTGCCAGCAGCTTACGCGGCGGGAGCAGCTCTCTAACAGATACGCAGTATTTT
CASSLRGGSSSLTDTQYF
>TRBV7-9|NA|TRBJ2-3|NA
TGTGCCAGCGGACCTACTAGTTATACGCAGTATTTT
CASGPTSYTQYF
>TRBV6-1|NA|TRBJ2-7|NA
TGTGCCAGCAGCCTCAACTGGCAGGGGGGCAACGAGCAGTACTTC
CASSLNWQGGNEQYF
>TRBV6-5|NA|TRBJ1-5|NA
TGTGCCAGCAGAGGAGTAGGGCAGCCCCAGCATTTT
CASRGVGQPQHF
>TRBV19|NA|TRBJ1-5|NA
TGTGCCAGTAGTAACTGGGGGGGCCGTCAGCAGTCCCAGCATTTT
CASSNWGGRQQSQHF
>TRBV7-3|TRBD2|TRBJ2-3|NA
TGTGCCAGCAGCCCCGGGACTAGCGGGCTTGATACGCAGTATTTT
CASSPGTSGLDTQYF
>TRBV4-2|NA|TRBJ2-7|few
TGTGCCAGCAGCCAAACAATGTCCTACGAGCAGTACTTC
CASSQTMSYEQYF
>TRBV4-1|NA|TRBJ2-7|NA
TGCGCCAGCAGCCAAAGCTACGAGCAGTACTTC
CASSQSYEQYF
>TRBV28|TRBD1|TRBJ1-2|NA
TGTGCCAGCAGTATAGGACAGGGTAACTATGGCTACACCTTC
CASSIGQGNYGYTF
>TRBV12-5|NA|TRBJ1-1|NA
TGTGCTAGTGGTGTACAGGGAGTCATGAACACTGAAGCTTTCTTT
CASGVQGVMNTEAFF
>TRBV9|NA|TRBJ1-1|few
TGTGCCAGCAGCACCATTGGGTCCAACACTGAAGCTTTCTTT
CASSTIGSNTEAFF
>TRBV5-1|TRBD1|TRBJ2-2|once
TGCGCCAGCGGGGAGACAGGGTTAGGAACCGGGGAGCTGTTTTTT
CASGETGLGTGELFF
>TRBV11-3|NA|TRBJ2-3|NA
TGTGCCAGCAGCTTCGGGGTTAGCCCCTACACAGATACGCAGTATTTT
CASSFGVSPYTDTQYF
>TRBV27|TRBD2|TRBJ2-4|NA
TGTGCCAGCAGTACGACCGGGACTAGCGGGAGGGTTCAGTACTTC
CASSTTGTSGRVQYF
>TRBV29-1|NA|TRBJ2-3|NA
TGCAGCGTCCCCAGGAGAGATACGCAGTATTTT
CSVPRRDTQYF
>TRBV29-1|NA|TRBJ2-3|NA
TGCAGCGCGAAGGTGACAGATACGCAGTATTTT
CSAKVTDTQYF
>TRBV14|TRBD2|TRBJ2-1|NA
TGTGCCAGCAGTGGTTTACGGCGGGGGTCCAATGAGCAGTTCTTC
CASSGLRRGSNEQFF
>TRBV28|TRBD1|TRBJ2-1|NA
TGTGCCACACAGACCGGGACAGGCAGCGATGAGCAGTTCTTC
CATQTGTGSDEQFF
>TRBV6-5|NA|TRBJ2-1|once
TGTGCCAGCAGTTACTCCCCTACTAGGCTCTACGATGAGCAGTTCTTC
CASSYSPTRLYDEQFF